The 4 T cell receptor beta chains listed next were all sequenced from one sample in a study of neurological immune-mediated disorders. TCRdb called the 5' RACE reads again in MiXCR, with one record for every CDR3 protein. The sample has about 55,000 distinct CDR3 sequences; 3.6% are singletons. The source material was PBMCs. These receptors all stem from a young man with multiple sclerosis.

This clonotype has only a few counts. This sequence joins TRBV30 and TRBJ2-2, with TRBD2 as a possible D gene (5 bases). V was pared by 1 base and J by 7 bases, with 13 bases between. CDR3 length equals 14 residues. Germline lookup yields CDR1 GTSNPN and CDR2 SVGIG (reference sequence). The CDR3 reads CAWSAPASGGELFF. For the CDR3, the DNA is TGTGCCTGGAGTGCCCCGGCAAGCGGCGGGGAGCTGTTTTTT.

The table lists this clonotype with many counts. The chain recombines TRBV7-6 with TRBJ1-4; D perhaps matches TRBD1 (5 bases). CDR1 is SGHVS, CDR2 FNYEAQ, per germline. Trimming removed 4 bases at V and 8 bases at J, with 14 bases between. CDR3 size: 14 residues. The CDR3 spells CASSSRGVGEKLFF. The CDR3 DNA sequence: TGTGCCAGCAGCTCCCGGGGGGTCGGGGAAAAACTGTTTTTT. Full variable domain (outside the CDR3, taken from reference TRBV7-6 and TRBJ1-4): GAGVSQSPRYKVTKRGQDVALRCDPISGHVSLYWYRQALGQGPEFLTYFNYEAQQDKSGLPNDRFSAERPEGSISTLTIQRTEQRDSAMYRCASSSRGVGEKLFFGSGTQLSVL.

This clonotype was seen only a few times. This may arise from a read error, as a much more abundant clone is one base away. The chain combines TRBV5-5 with TRBJ1-4, with D unclear. The germline gives CDR1 SGHKS, CDR2 YYEKEE (reference sequence). The CDR3 has 13 residues. In DNA form, the CDR3 reads TGTGTCAGCAACCGGGCGGCGGATGAAAAACTGTTTTTT. It yields the protein CVSNRAADEKLFF.

This clonotype was counted ten times or more. The chain joins TRBV6-5 to TRBJ1-1, with no clear D. CDR1 is MNHEY, CDR2 SVGAGI, per germline. This CDR3 spans 15 amino acids. V was pared by 4 bases and J by 1 base, with 13 bases between. CDR3 sequence: CASSSSKESNTEAFF. Written as DNA, the CDR3 is TGTGCCAGCAGTTCCAGCAAAGAGTCGAACACTGAAGCTTTCTTT.